This TCR beta chain originates from a study of identical twins (dated by TCRdb to about 2016). Describing the broader study: TCR alpha and beta repertoires from monozygotic twins, unrelated adults of various ages and cord blood were deep-sequenced to test whether fetal clonotypes persist. Replicate twin experiments were performed at different times using different library preparation protocols to rule out contamination. Here is what the overall study found, with its caveats: Invariant T cells such as MAIT and iNKT could partly confound zero-insertion analyses, though diverse VJ usage argued against this for most clonotypes. Fewer insertions were carried by abundant cord blood beta clonotypes; a weaker similar trend was observed in young adult naive repertoires, while no such trend was observed in memory repertoires. Because the same donors could not be followed over many years, the conclusions depended on cross-sectional statistical analysis. A weaker excess of twin sharing was found in beta out-of-frame sequences because the signal-to-noise ratio was lowered by fewer shared sequences. In monozygotic twins, recombination models systematically underestimated out-of-frame TCR alpha sharing, but the models matched the sharing seen between unrelated individuals. Compared with coincidental sharing between unrelated individuals, out-of-frame TCR alpha sequences shared between twins had an excess of sequences with low generation probability.

A note on this clonotype: No antigen is known for it. It is likely a read error, because the conserved phenylalanine at the end of the CDR3 is missing.

All donors were healthy Caucasians. Three pairs of female monozygotic twins, all aged roughly 18 to 29 years, were included in the twin cohort. Using Miltenyi CD45RO+ enrichment and human naive T-cell isolation kits, memory (CD45RO+) and naive T cells were isolated from PBMC. The germline V gene encodes CDR1 ENHRY and CDR2 SYGVKD. Termini included, the CDR3 measures 18 amino acids. The CDR3 DNA has 54 bases and is translated from base 1. Trimming removed 3 bases from V and 4 bases from J; the gene matches leave 13 bases unexplained. Libraries were made using 5' RACE. Data came from an Illumina HiSeq 2000. A universal primer binding site was added through template switching, and the final cDNA carried a unique molecular identifier so that TCR cDNA molecules could be counted accurately. First-strand cDNA for TCR alpha and beta chains was synthesized from specific primers in the conserved constant-segment region. Each cDNA library was double barcoded, with a SMART-Mk sample barcode plus Illumina barcodes, to control for contamination. TruSeq adapter sequences and Illumina sample barcodes were added in two successive PCR steps. The Illumina HiSeq platform was used with custom primers to sequence TCR alpha and beta cDNA libraries. In the original analysis: MiGEC processed the raw reads to extract unique molecular identifiers, while MiXCR was used to determine the CDR3 positions. For each individual, recombination models were inferred using an EM algorithm with the repgenHMM and IGoR tools. The analysis of shared clonotypes was done with the tcR package in R, with sharing normalized by the product of cloneset sizes. Out-of-frame nonproductive sequences were analyzed to study raw recombination free of thymic and clonal selection effects. The public reads were reprocessed in TCRdb via fastp at Q25 and MiXCR, keeping in-frame beta chains. One record per CDR3 amino acid sequence lists the most common genes and DNA. TCRdb's processing, not the study's, gives the V and J calls here. The sample table holds 240,000 or so distinct CDR3 sequences, of which roughly 7% were seen once. 3% to 4.5% of the sample is in the top ten clones.

The sample also formed part of further work on yellow fever vaccine responses in identical twins. According to the second study: According to the authors, in identical twins the way T cells responded to vaccination appeared partly convergent and partly personalized. The study precisely tracked vaccine-responding T cell clones in identical twins.

The sequence was collected from a woman under 30 in good health. The sequenced material came from memory (CD45RO+) T cells sorted from blood. What this sample's cell subset or site label stands for: CD45RO+ enriched T cells. Recombination linked TRBV10-3 to TRBJ2-2; the junction holds 8 bases that match TRBD1. The CDR3 sequence is CAISDGTGGTRGTGELFS. The DNA sequence is as follows: TGTGCCATCAGTGATGGGACAGGAGGGACGCGGGGCACCGGGGAGCTGTTTTCT.